Listed below are T cell receptor beta chains from one sample, sequenced in a study of blood T cell repertoires in COVID-19. Produced via immunoSEQ multiplex PCR; TCRdb's table is partial and in-frame only. This table has 650,000 to 800,000 clones, about 87% appearing once. The sequenced sample was peripheral blood. Receptor source: a young woman with acute or convalescent COVID-19. CDR3s include the opening cysteine and the closing phenylalanine or tryptophan. The D gene is left open where the match is weak. For some rows the clone size is stated as once, few or many, or as a class when expanded; others skip it.

J,V,D,size,CDR3,DNA
TRBJ1-2,TRBV19,NA,NA,CASSSRDSVRYGYTF,TGTGCCAGTAGTAGCCGGGACTCAGTTCGGTATGGCTACACCTTC
TRBJ1-2,TRBV5-6,NA,once,CASSPNSYGYTF,TGTGCCAGCAGCCCTAATTCCTATGGCTACACCTTC
TRBJ1-3,TRBV7-8,NA,NA,CASSLGDISSGNTIYF,TGTGCCAGCAGCTTAGGGGACATAAGCTCTGGAAACACCATATATTTT
TRBJ1-1,TRBV12-3/TRBV12-4,TRBD1,NA,CASSLEGAHGAFF,TGTGCCAGCAGTTTAGAGGGGGCGCATGGAGCTTTCTTT
TRBJ1-5,TRBV10-3,NA,NA,CAISAEGTNQPQHF,TGTGCCATCAGTGCGGAGGGTACCAATCAGCCCCAGCATTTT
TRBJ1-2,TRBV2,NA,few,CASIRGGADGYTF,TGTGCCAGCATCCGGGGAGGGGCAGATGGCTACACCTTC
TRBJ1-2,TRBV4-1,NA,NA,CASSQGGPNGYTF,TGCGCCAGCAGCCAGGGGGGGCCGAATGGCTACACCTTC
TRBJ2-6,TRBV4-3,NA,NA,CASSQDPGPRLMSGANVLTF,TGCGCCAGCAGCCAAGACCCGGGTCCTCGCCTTATGTCTGGGGCCAACGTCCTGACTTTC
TRBJ2-7,TRBV14,NA,few,CASSQDTGSVYEQYF,TGTGCCAGCAGCCAAGACACGGGATCCGTCTACGAGCAGTACTTC
TRBJ1-6,TRBV30,NA,NA,CAWAREHNSPLHF,TGTGCCTGGGCCCGGGAACATAATTCACCCCTCCACTTT
TRBJ2-2,TRBV6-5,NA,NA,CASSYSIGREAGELFF,TGTGCCAGCAGTTACTCGATAGGCAGGGAGGCCGGGGAGCTGTTTTTT
TRBJ2-7,TRBV11-2,TRBD1,once,CASSHGQGSFYEQYF,TGTGCCAGCAGCCACGGACAGGGTTCCTTCTACGAGCAGTACTTC
TRBJ1-6,TRBV28,TRBD1,NA,CASSLGQGPYNSPLHF,TGTGCCAGCAGTTTAGGACAGGGCCCCTATAATTCACCCCTCCACTTT
TRBJ1-5,TRBV27,NA,NA,CASSLSGLNQPQHF,TGTGCCAGCAGTTTATCGGGGCTCAATCAGCCCCAGCATTTT
TRBJ1-5,TRBV7-3,NA,few,CASSSTQGRMRSNQPQHF,TGTGCCAGCAGCTCAACACAGGGAAGGATGAGAAGCAATCAGCCCCAGCATTTT
TRBJ1-6,TRBV5-1,NA,NA,CASSLRTASSYNSPLHF,TGCGCCAGCAGCTTGCGGACAGCCAGCTCCTATAATTCACCCCTCCACTTT
TRBJ1-6,TRBV6-4,NA,few,CASSAFRANSPLHF,TGTGCCAGCAGTGCCTTCCGAGCGAATTCACCCCTCCACTTT
TRBJ2-7,TRBV18,TRBD1,NA,CASSPGDRVSYEQYF,TGTGCCAGCTCACCGGGGGACAGGGTGTCGTACGAGCAGTACTTC
TRBJ1-1,TRBV5-5,NA,few,CASSHGTEAFF,TGTGCCAGCAGCCACGGGACAGAAGCTTTCTTT
TRBJ1-1,TRBV5-1,NA,NA,CASKDRLNTEAFF,TGCGCCAGTAAGGACAGATTGAACACTGAAGCTTTCTTT
TRBJ1-2,TRBV7-2,NA,NA,CASSLAGTPNYGYTF,TGTGCCAGCAGCTTAGCCGGGACACCTAACTATGGCTACACCTTC
TRBJ2-5,TRBV6-2/TRBV6-3,NA,NA,CASSYGTGETQYF,TGTGCCAGCAGTTATGGTACGGGGGAGACCCAGTACTTC
TRBJ1-2,TRBV15,NA,NA,CATSRDQLSTGSDGYTF,TGTGCCACCAGCAGAGACCAACTATCCACAGGGAGTGATGGCTACACCTTC
TRBJ1-5,TRBV7-2,NA,NA,CASSFWGLDQPQHF,TGTGCCAGCAGCTTTTGGGGGCTTGATCAGCCCCAGCATTTT
TRBJ1-2,TRBV5-1,NA,NA,CASSEQGMDYGYTF,TGCGCCAGCAGCGAGCAGGGTATGGACTATGGCTACACCTTC
TRBJ2-2,TRBV19,NA,NA,CASSLEDRNLFTGELFF,TGTGCCAGTAGTCTCGAGGACAGAAACTTATTCACCGGGGAGCTGTTTTTT
TRBJ1-4,TRBV9,NA,NA,CASSVQGGGGEKLFF,TGTGCCAGCAGCGTACAGGGAGGGGGTGGTGAAAAACTGTTTTTT
TRBJ1-2,TRBV5-1,TRBD1,NA,CASSLASGTGFYGYTF,TGCGCCAGCAGCTTGGCCTCCGGGACAGGTTTCTATGGCTACACCTTC
TRBJ1-2,TRBV29-1,NA,NA,CSVEDLVTVDGYTF,TGCAGCGTTGAAGATCTTGTGACAGTAGATGGCTACACCTTC
TRBJ1-2,TRBV14,NA,NA,CASSHTTGGLTYGYTF,TGTGCCAGCAGCCATACTACAGGTGGCCTAACCTATGGCTACACCTTC
TRBJ1-2,TRBV7-9,NA,once,CASSLSTLGHLFPYGYTF,TGTGCCAGCAGCTTGTCAACCCTGGGACACCTATTTCCCTATGGCTACACCTTC
TRBJ1-6,TRBV7-2,TRBD1,NA,CASSLGQGRTLHF,TGTGCCAGCAGCTTGGGACAGGGTCGCACCCTCCACTTT
TRBJ1-3,TRBV7-9,NA,NA,CASSLAPQNSGNTIYF,TGTGCCAGCAGCTTAGCGCCCCAGAACTCTGGAAACACCATATATTTT
TRBJ2-7,TRBV9,TRBD1,NA,CASSPRGDRTYEQYF,TGTGCCAGCAGCCCCCGAGGGGACAGGACCTACGAGCAGTACTTC
TRBJ2-7,TRBV7-9,TRBD1,NA,CASNPGQGISEQYF,TGTGCCAGCAACCCCGGACAGGGGATCTCCGAGCAGTACTTC
TRBJ1-2,TRBV7-6,NA,few,CASSPQDSNYGYTF,TGTGCCAGCAGCCCGCAGGACAGTAACTATGGCTACACCTTC
TRBJ2-7,TRBV12-3/TRBV12-4,NA,NA,CASSRGERYEQYF,TGTGCCAGCTCCAGGGGGGAACGCTACGAGCAGTACTTC
TRBJ2-3,TRBV7-8,TRBD1,NA,CASSLKTTGGYGDTQYF,TGTGCCAGCAGCTTAAAGACGACAGGGGGCTATGGAGATACGCAGTATTTT
TRBJ1-1,TRBV6-5,NA,NA,CASSPSAGGEAFF,TGTGCCAGCAGCCCCTCGGCGGGGGGGGAAGCTTTCTTT